This T cell receptor beta chain was captured by sequencing in a study of neurological immune-mediated disorders. At least ten counts were recorded for this clonotype. The unsorted libraries originated from 2 million PBMCs kept at -80 C. The cDNA was produced through 5'RACE with 10-nucleotide random UMIs. TCRdb reprocessed the 5' RACE reads with MiXCR, giving one entry per CDR3 protein. The repertoire consists of fewer than 25,000 distinct CDR3 sequences, with more than 9% occurring once and the leading ten covering roughly 22%. The J segment lost 7 bases and the V segment lost 5 bases, leaving 6 bases of the junction unmatched. CDR1 and CDR2 from the germline V gene are SGDLS and YYNGEE. The CDR3 runs 16 residues.

This receptor was obtained from a woman in her sixties with HTLV-1-associated myelopathy (HAM/TSP). The chain couples TRBV9 to TRBJ2-2; 15 nucleotides match TRBD2. The sequenced sample was PBMCs. CDR3 coding DNA: TGTGCCAGCAGTTCGGGACTAGCGGGGGGTAGCGGGGAGCTGTTTTTT. Translating it yields CASSSGLAGGSGELFF.